This T cell receptor beta chain stems from a study of T cell responses to AZD1222 COVID-19 vaccine. Whole-study findings and limits: Donors skewed white British and female; clonal diversity was possibly underestimated.

A word on this clone: The target antigen is unknown.

Sequencing was performed with immunoSEQ multiplex PCR; in TCRdb, only in-frame clones are kept and a portion is missing. The sample shows more than 95,000 clones, approximately 86% of them seen only once. The specimen comprised peripheral blood, sampled 28 days after the second dose of the MenACWY control vaccine. This receptor was taken from an adult who received the MenACWY meningococcal vaccine as a control.

The CDR3 loop reads CATSPQGRGHYGYTF. As DNA, the CDR3 is TGTGCCACCAGTCCGCAGGGGAGGGGCCACTATGGCTACACCTTC. This chain connects TRBV15 to TRBJ1-2; D possibly corresponds to TRBD1 (6 bases). The ends were cut back, 6 bases at V and 3 bases at J, with 17 bases in the middle. The CDR3 spans 15 residues. Germline loops: CDR1 LNHNV, CDR2 YYDKDF (reference sequence). The full variable domain, in which reference TRBV15 and TRBJ1-2 provide the parts outside the CDR3, is DAMVIQNPRYQVTQFGKPVTLSCSQTLNHNVMYWYQQKSSQAPKLLFHYYDKDFNNEADTPDNFQSRRPNTSFCFLDIRSPGLGDTAMYLCATSPQGRGHYGYTFGSGTRLTVV.